A single sample is the source of the 26 T cell receptor beta chains below, sequenced in a study of naive and memory T cell subsets. Two oligonucleotides, mixed equimolar, formed the beta constant-region primer covering TRBC1 and TRBC2. The ligated cDNA underwent four PCR rounds using SP2 and nested alpha and beta constant-region primers. TCRdb re-called the UMI-ligation and nested PCR reads with MiXCR, one entry per CDR3 protein. The table has under 150,000 distinct CDR3 sequences, under 25% seen once. Which antigens these TCRs recognize remains unknown. General study points: Possibly reflecting memory cells re-expressing CD45RA, a few larger clonotypes occurred in naive repertoires, especially CD8.

Sequences were obtained from naive CD8+ T cells from blood. These receptor sequences come from a human donor in good health.

The CDR3, as DNA: TGCAGTGCTAGAGTCGGGAGCACAGATACGCAGTATTTT. Encoded protein: CSARVGSTDTQYF. The chain joins TRBV20-1 to TRBJ2-3; D gene unclear. V was shortened by 1 base and J by 0 bases, with 5 bases between the two germline ends. This CDR3 is built from 13 residues. The V gene's germline CDR1 is DFQATT and CDR2 SNEGSKA (reference sequence).

This clonotype has just a few counts. The V and J genes are TRBV6-1 and TRBJ2-7; TRBD1 might be the D (6 bases). The germline gives CDR1 MNHNS, CDR2 SASEGT. The CDR3 length is 12 residues. Trimming removed 5 bases from V and 5 bases from J, with 10 bases in between. Here the CDR3 DNA reads TGTGCCAGCAGTCAGGGGAAAAACGAGCAGTACTTC. This translates into CASSQGKNEQYF.

This clonotype was observed a handful of times. This rearrangement joins TRBV28 to TRBJ2-1, with 7 nucleotides matching TRBD2. J was trimmed by 0 bases and V by 3 bases; bases with no gene match: 5. This CDR3 contains 16 residues. Looked up from germline, CDR1 is MDHEN and CDR2 is SYDVKM. CDR3 bases: TGTGCCAGCAGTTTTATCGGCGGGAGCTCCTACAATGAGCAGTTCTTC. Translation gives CASSFIGGSSYNEQFF. Full variable domain (remainder filled in from reference TRBV28 and TRBJ2-1): DVKVTQSSRYLVKRTGEKVFLECVQDMDHENMFWYRQDPGLGLRLIYFSYDVKMKEKGDIPEGYSVSREKKERFSLILESASTNQTSMYLCASSFIGGSSYNEQFFGPGTRLTVL.

This chain connects TRBV29-1 to TRBJ2-3; 16 bases map to TRBD2. The CDR3 is 16 residues long. CDR1 and CDR2 (germline): SQVTM, ANQGSEA. The J segment lost 3 bases and the V segment lost 3 bases, leaving 3 bases of the junction unmatched. The CDR3 bases are TGCAGCGTTGAGGGACTAGCGGGGGGGGAAACAGATACGCAGTATTTT. Amino acids: CSVEGLAGGETDTQYF.

This clonotype was detected a few times. The junction differs from germline at one of its ends, possibly a read error. The chain recombines TRBV7-7 with TRBJ2-1; possible D gene TRBD1, 5 bases. This CDR3 is built from 16 residues. Per germline, CDR1 SSHAT and CDR2 FNYEAQ (reference sequence). CDR3 coding DNA: TGTGCTAGCAGCTTAGGGGTAGGACACTCCTACAATGAGCAGTTCTTC. Translating gives CASSLGVGHSYNEQFF.

CDR3 protein: CASSLRGAVHKQFF. The CDR3 DNA is TGTGCCAGCAGTTTGCGGGGAGCGGTACATAAGCAGTTCTTC. The chain combines TRBV27 with TRBJ2-1; weak D call: TRBD2 (6 bases). The CDR3 sequence is 14 residues long. The V end lost 3 bases, the J end lost 11 bases, and 17 bases lay between the germline ends. CDR1 and CDR2 (germline): MNHEY, SMNVEV (reference sequence).

This clonotype was seen more than once but under ten times. The chain joins TRBV27 to TRBJ2-7; the match to TRBD1 covers 7 bases. The V gene end was trimmed by 0 bases and the J gene end by 7 bases; junction bases not matched to a gene: 12. The V gene's germline CDR1 is MNHEY and CDR2 SMNVEV (reference sequence). The CDR3 totals 16 residues. CDR3 in amino acids: CASSLSFAAGGGEQYF. The CDR3 DNA sequence: TGTGCCAGCAGTTTATCATTCGCGGCAGGGGGTGGGGAGCAGTACTTC.

The rearrangement joins TRBV5-5 to TRBJ2-6; 10 positions agree with TRBD2. The V and J ends lost 2 bases and 1 base, in that order; junction bases with no gene match: 6. The CDR3 sequence is 18 residues long. In germline, CDR1 is SGHKS, CDR2 YYEKEE (reference sequence). CDR3 sequence: CASSFSSGSKSGANVLTF. CDR3 in DNA: TGTGCCAGCAGCTTCTCTAGCGGGAGTAAGTCTGGGGCCAACGTCCTGACTTTC.

CDR3 residues: CASSLSLAGNLYEQYF. DNA for the CDR3: TGTGCCAGCAGTTTATCTCTAGCGGGAAATTTATACGAGCAGTACTTC. The V call is TRBV27, the J call TRBJ2-7; 9 nucleotides align to TRBD2. With V trimmed by 0 bases and J by 4 bases, 7 bases remained unmatched. The CDR3 runs to 16 residues. Germline lookup yields CDR1 MNHEY and CDR2 SMNVEV (reference sequence).

CDR3 DNA: TGTGCCATCCGGACAGGGGATGAAGGCGGTCAGCCCCAGCATTTT. Protein sequence: CAIRTGDEGGQPQHF. The rearrangement links TRBV2 to TRBJ1-5, with 9 bases fitting TRBD1. The germline V gene has CDR1 SNHLY and CDR2 FYNNEI. Trimming cost V 10 bases and J 6 bases; bases outside gene matches: 13. The CDR3 sequence is 15 residues long.

The rearrangement joins TRBV4-2 to TRBJ2-3, with 10 nucleotides matching TRBD2. CDR1 is LGHNA and CDR2 is YNFKEQ in the germline V gene. V shed 11 bases and J 6 bases; nucleotides not matched to a gene: 11. The CDR3 covers 14 residues. CDR3 DNA: TGTGCCGGGAAACTAGCGGGACCGGGGGATACGCAGTATTTT. This codes for CAGKLAGPGDTQYF.

In this sample, this clonotype turned up a few times. The chain carries TRBV30 and TRBJ1-4; D possibly corresponds to TRBD1 (5 bases). V lost 5 bases and J 5 bases, leaving 18 bases between the germline ends. CDR1 GTSNPN and CDR2 SVGIG come from the germline V gene (reference sequence). This CDR3 spans 15 amino acids. Here the CDR3 reads CAWSQPGGNNEKLFF. The CDR3 nucleotides are TGTGCCTGGTCCCAACCCGGGGGAAACAATGAAAAACTGTTTTTT. Full variable domain (remainder filled in from reference TRBV30 and TRBJ1-4): SQTIHQWPATLVQPVGSPLSLECTVEGTSNPNLYWYRQAAGRGLQLLFYSVGIGQISSEVPQNLSASRPQDRQFILSSKKLLLSDSGFYLCAWSQPGGNNEKLFFGSGTQLSVL.

V gene TRBV3-1 combines with J gene TRBJ2-7, with TRBD1 matching 10 bases. V lost 4 bases to trimming and J lost 6 bases; unmatched junction nucleotides: 6. CDR1 LGHDT and CDR2 YNNKEL come from the germline V gene (reference sequence). The CDR3 consists of 14 residues. The CDR3 protein is CASSLGTGDFEQYF. CDR3 sequence (DNA): TGTGCCAGCAGCCTTGGGACAGGGGACTTCGAGCAGTACTTC.

The chain joins TRBV7-7 to TRBJ2-1, with D maybe TRBD2 (5 bases). Per the germline V gene, CDR1 is SSHAT and CDR2 is FNYEAQ (reference sequence). CDR3 size: 14 residues. The V end lost 5 bases, the J end lost 4 bases, and 12 bases lay between the germline ends. In DNA, the CDR3 is TGTGCCAGCAGCCCTCAGCGGTCGTACAATGAGCAGTTCTTC. Protein sequence: CASSPQRSYNEQFF. The variable domain in full, completed from reference TRBV7-7 and TRBJ2-1, reads GAGVSQSPRYKVTKRGQDVTLRCDPISSHATLYWYQQALGQGPEFLTYFNYEAQPDKSGLPSDRFSAERPEGSISTLTIQRTEQRDSAMYRCASSPQRSYNEQFFGPGTRLTVL.

In DNA, the CDR3 is TGTGCCAGCAGTTACTCGATACAGGGGTTTACCAAAAACATTCAGTACTTC. This translates into CASSYSIQGFTKNIQYF. The chain joins TRBV6-2 or TRBV6-3 to TRBJ2-4, with 7 nucleotides matching TRBD1. The ends lost 0 bases at V and 2 bases at J; junction bases unmatched: 7. The CDR3 runs to 17 residues. Looked up from germline, CDR1 is MNHEY and CDR2 is SVGEGT.

The gene calls are TRBV9 and TRBJ2-1; 8 nucleotides agree with TRBD2. J was trimmed by 5 bases and V by 0 bases; bases with no gene match: 7. The germline CDR1 and CDR2 sequences are SGDLS and YYNGEE. CDR3 length equals 16 residues. The CDR3 loop is CASSVASSGENNEQFF. CDR3 nucleotide sequence: TGTGCCAGCAGCGTAGCTAGTAGCGGGGAAAACAATGAGCAGTTCTTC.

There are a few counts of this clonotype. This chain links TRBV28 with TRBJ2-1; maybe TRBD1 (7 bases). Germline CDR1 and CDR2: MDHEN and SYDVKM. V was shortened by 3 bases and J by 4 bases, with 13 bases between the two germline ends. CDR3 length: 15 amino acids. CDR3 region: CASSFGPGGYNEQFF. The CDR3 DNA is TGTGCCAGCAGTTTCGGACCAGGGGGGTACAATGAGCAGTTCTTC.

V is TRBV5-1 and J is TRBJ2-5; 8 bases are shared with TRBD1. The germline V gene encodes CDR1 SGHRS and CDR2 YFSETQ. V shed 3 bases and J 5 bases; nucleotides not matched to a gene: 6. This CDR3 has 14 residues. The CDR3 loop is CASSYGQGGETQYF. The CDR3 DNA reads as TGCGCCAGCAGCTACGGACAGGGTGGGGAGACCCAGTACTTC.

The V and J genes are TRBV28 and TRBJ2-7; 11 bases map to TRBD2. The germline CDR1 and CDR2 sequences are MDHEN and SYDVKM. This CDR3 is 15 amino acids long. V shed 5 bases, J shed 3 bases, and the junction held 6 bases outside the gene matches. The CDR3 sequence is CASSLPGTSGYEQYF. The CDR3, as DNA: TGTGCCAGCAGTCTACCAGGGACTAGCGGCTACGAGCAGTACTTC.

This clonotype was seen more than once but under ten times. The CDR3 sequence is CATKGRGPWEQYF. CDR3 DNA: TGTGCCACCAAGGGCAGGGGGCCCTGGGAGCAGTACTTC. The chain carries TRBV28 and TRBJ2-7; 8 bases match TRBD1. Germline CDR1 reads MDHEN; CDR2 reads SYDVKM. The length of the CDR3 is 13 residues. Losses at the gene ends were 10 bases for V and 7 bases for J; bases not matched to a gene: 12.

This clonotype was detected only a few times. The chain links TRBV19 to TRBJ2-7; 9 nucleotides match TRBD1. CDR1 and CDR2 (germline): LNHDA, SQIVND (reference sequence). Germline trimming cut 3 bases from V and 2 bases from J; bases unmatched to any gene: 2. The CDR3 extends over 14 amino acids. CDR3 in DNA: TGTGCCAGTAGTATCGACAGGGGGGCCTACGAGCAGTACTTC. Its translation is CASSIDRGAYEQYF. Full variable domain (outside the CDR3, taken from reference TRBV19 and TRBJ2-7): DGGITQSPKYLFRKEGQNVTLSCEQNLNHDAMYWYRQDPGQGLRLIYYSQIVNDFQKGDIAEGYSVSREKKESFPLTVTSAQKNPTAFYLCASSIDRGAYEQYFGPGTRLTVT.

In its sample, this clonotype was seen a few times. V is TRBV20-1 and J is TRBJ2-1, with 7 positions matching TRBD1. J gave up 0 bases and V 2 bases, and 10 bases lay outside the gene matches. The CDR3 covers 17 residues. In germline, CDR1 is DFQATT, CDR2 SNEGSKA (reference sequence). Written as DNA, the CDR3 is TGCAGTGCTAGAATACAGGGGTTCGAAAGCTCCTACAATGAGCAGTTCTTC. It specifies CSARIQGFESSYNEQFF.

The rearrangement joins TRBV4-3 to TRBJ1-4, with D hard to call. The germline gives CDR1 LGHNA, CDR2 YSLEER. The length of the CDR3 is 14 residues. Trimming left V 0 bases short and J 7 bases short, with 9 bases between. CDR3 bases: TGCGCCAGCAGCCAAGATAGCGAGATTGAAAAACTGTTTTTT. This encodes CASSQDSEIEKLFF.

The chain couples TRBV10-3 to TRBJ2-3; D gene unclear. CDR1 and CDR2 (germline): ENHRY, SYGVKD. Deletions cut 2 bases from V and 2 bases from J, with 20 bases between. This CDR3 is built from 18 residues. The CDR3 DNA follows: TGTGCCATCAGTGAGACCTTATGGGCAGAGCGAGCCACAGATACGCAGTATTTT. Encoded protein: CAISETLWAERATDTQYF.

There are a few counts of this clonotype. V and J are TRBV4-1 and TRBJ1-5, with 7 bases lining up with TRBD1. Germline loops: CDR1 MGHRA, CDR2 YSYEKL. The J segment lost 6 bases and the V segment lost 0 bases, leaving 8 bases of the junction unmatched. CDR3 length equals 16 residues. CDR3 in amino acids: CASSQERSAGGQPQHF. DNA for the CDR3: TGCGCCAGCAGCCAAGAAAGGTCGGCAGGGGGTCAGCCCCAGCATTTT.

This sequence joins TRBV7-9 and TRBJ1-5, with D possibly matching TRBD1 (6 bases). Germline V gene sequence: CDR1 SEHNR, CDR2 FQNEAQ (reference sequence). V was clipped by 9 bases and J by 7 bases, with 10 bases between them. The CDR3 runs to 11 residues. The CDR3 reads CARQGKQPQHF. The CDR3 nucleotides read TGTGCCAGACAGGGTAAACAGCCCCAGCATTTT.